The 7 T cell receptor beta chains in this list originate from one sample, sequenced in a study of blood T cell repertoires in COVID-19. Sequenced by immunoSEQ multiplex PCR; TCRdb stores in-frame clones only, minus some. The table includes approximately 89,000 clones, 87% detected once. Source material: peripheral blood. The origin of the receptors is a man in his 70s with acute or convalescent COVID-19.

The V gene is TRBV7-9, the J gene TRBJ2-1; D possibly corresponds to TRBD2 (6 bases). Germline V gene sequence: CDR1 SEHNR, CDR2 FQNEAQ (reference sequence). V lost 2 bases and J 7 bases, leaving 18 bases between the germline ends. CDR3 length: 16 amino acids. The CDR3 loop reads CASSLSSGLAINEQFF. The CDR3 DNA follows: TGTGCCAGCAGCTTATCGTCGGGCCTAGCGATAAATGAGCAGTTCTTC.

The chain joins TRBV3-1 (or the pseudogene TRBV3-2) to TRBJ1-3; no clear D gene. Deletions cut 0 bases from V and 0 bases from J, with 6 bases between. In germline, CDR1 is LGHDT, CDR2 YNNKEL (reference sequence). The CDR3 is 15 amino acids. CDR3 region: CASSQDSTSGNTIYF. The CDR3 DNA reads as TGTGCCAGCAGCCAAGATAGCACCTCTGGAAACACCATATATTTT.

The V gene is TRBV19, the J gene TRBJ1-6; no clear D gene. In germline, CDR1 is LNHDA, CDR2 SQIVND (reference sequence). The germline V and J ends were trimmed by 3 bases and 5 bases, with 11 bases remaining between them. The CDR3 has 15 amino acids. CDR3 amino acids: CASSIGRTHNSPLHF. CDR3 bases: TGTGCCAGTAGTATTGGCCGAACACATAATTCACCCCTCCACTTT.

This sequence joins TRBV7-9 and TRBJ2-3; D is uncertain. The V gene lost 5 bases and the J gene lost 0 bases, with 9 bases spanning the gap. Germline lookup yields CDR1 SEHNR and CDR2 FQNEAQ (reference sequence). This CDR3 has 14 residues. This chain's CDR3 is CASSPGPSTDTQYF. In DNA form, the CDR3 reads TGTGCCAGCAGCCCCGGTCCGAGCACAGATACGCAGTATTTT. Complete variable domain (other parts from reference TRBV7-9 and TRBJ2-3): DTGVSQNPRHKITKRGQNVTFRCDPISEHNRLYWYRQTLGQGPEFLTYFQNEAQLEKSRLLSDRFSAERPKGSFSTLEIQRTEQGDSAMYLCASSPGPSTDTQYFGPGTRLTVL.

The chain uses TRBV6-6 and TRBJ2-3; D gene uncertain. The CDR3 is made up of 15 amino acids. The ends were cut back, 7 bases at V and 0 bases at J, with 14 bases in the middle. From germline, CDR1 is MNHNY and CDR2 SVGAGI (reference sequence). CDR3 amino acids: CASTDVTTSTDTQYF. The CDR3 coding sequence is TGTGCCAGCACCGACGTGACAACTAGCACAGATACGCAGTATTTT.

This clone is a singleton in its sample. This chain links TRBV28 with TRBJ1-5; unclear D gene. Germline-derived CDR1 and CDR2 are MDHEN and SYDVKM. Between the trimmed V and J ends, which lost 3 bases and 9 bases, there was a span of 9 bases. The CDR3 has 12 amino acids. CDR3 bases: TGTGCCAGCAGTTTCCCCCCCCGGCCCCAGCATTTT. Translated: CASSFPPRPQHF.

The chain has TRBV7-9 and TRBJ1-1; 7 bases match TRBD1. With V trimmed by 5 bases and J by 5 bases, 8 bases remained unmatched. The germline CDR1 and CDR2 sequences are SEHNR and FQNEAQ (reference sequence). The CDR3 consists of 14 residues. This CDR3 is CASSREGAGTEAFF. The CDR3 DNA reads TGTGCCAGCAGCCGGGAGGGGGCTGGAACTGAAGCTTTCTTT.